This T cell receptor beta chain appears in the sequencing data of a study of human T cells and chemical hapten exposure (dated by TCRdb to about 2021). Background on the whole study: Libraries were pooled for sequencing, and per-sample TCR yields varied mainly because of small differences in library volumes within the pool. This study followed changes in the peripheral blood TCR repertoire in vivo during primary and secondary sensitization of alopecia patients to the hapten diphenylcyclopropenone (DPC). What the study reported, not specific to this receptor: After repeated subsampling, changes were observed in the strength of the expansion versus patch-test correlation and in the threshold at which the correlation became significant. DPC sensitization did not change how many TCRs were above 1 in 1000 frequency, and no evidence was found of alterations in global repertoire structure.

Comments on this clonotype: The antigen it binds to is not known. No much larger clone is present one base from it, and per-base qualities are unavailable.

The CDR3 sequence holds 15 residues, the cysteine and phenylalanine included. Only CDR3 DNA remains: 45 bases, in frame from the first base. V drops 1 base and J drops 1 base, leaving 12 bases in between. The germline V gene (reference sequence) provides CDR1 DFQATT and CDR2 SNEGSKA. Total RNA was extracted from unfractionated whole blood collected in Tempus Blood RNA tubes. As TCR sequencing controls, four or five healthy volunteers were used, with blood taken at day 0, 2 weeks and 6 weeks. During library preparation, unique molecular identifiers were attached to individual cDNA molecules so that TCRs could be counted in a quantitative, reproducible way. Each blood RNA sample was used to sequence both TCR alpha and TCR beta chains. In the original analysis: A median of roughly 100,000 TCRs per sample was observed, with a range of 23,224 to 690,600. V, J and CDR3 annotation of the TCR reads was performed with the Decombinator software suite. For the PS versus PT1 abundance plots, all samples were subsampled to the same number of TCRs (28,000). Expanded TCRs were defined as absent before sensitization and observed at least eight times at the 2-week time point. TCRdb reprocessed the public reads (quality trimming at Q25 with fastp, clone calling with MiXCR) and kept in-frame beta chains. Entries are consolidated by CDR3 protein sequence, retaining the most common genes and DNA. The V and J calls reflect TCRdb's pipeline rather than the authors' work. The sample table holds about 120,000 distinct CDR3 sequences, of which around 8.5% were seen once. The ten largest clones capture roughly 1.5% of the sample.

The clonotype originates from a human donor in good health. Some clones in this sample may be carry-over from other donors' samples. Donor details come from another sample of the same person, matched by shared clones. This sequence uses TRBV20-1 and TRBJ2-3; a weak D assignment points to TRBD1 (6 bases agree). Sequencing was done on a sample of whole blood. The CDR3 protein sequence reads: CSARGTVSGTDTQYF. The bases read TGCAGTGCTAGAGGGACAGTATCCGGCACAGATACGCAGTATTTT.